A single sample gave rise to the 32 T cell receptor beta chains below, sequenced in a study of T-cell memory formation after mild COVID-19. TCRdb passed the 5' RACE reads through MiXCR, listing each CDR3 protein once. The data show roughly 80,000 distinct CDR3 sequences, about 15% seen once. What was sequenced was PBMCs or a T cell subset sorted from them (not recorded which). The receptor source for this set is an adult woman who had mild COVID-19 (a few samples of this study predate the infection). Cell type and time point are not known.

This rearrangement joins TRBV7-9 to TRBJ2-7, with TRBD1 identical over 7 bases. Germline V gene sequence: CDR1 SEHNR, CDR2 FQNEAQ (reference sequence). Trimming at V came to 1 base and at J to 5 bases, leaving 5 bases not matched to a gene. This CDR3 spans 14 amino acids. CDR3 region: CASSLVQGSNEQYF. CDR3 nucleotide sequence: TGTGCCAGCAGCTTAGTACAGGGGAGCAACGAGCAGTACTTC.

The V and J genes are TRBV27 and TRBJ2-3, with 11 bases identical to TRBD2. Germline V gives CDR1 MNHEY, CDR2 SMNVEV (reference sequence). The CDR3 has 18 amino acids. Unmatched junction bases numbered 13, after V lost 8 bases and J lost 0 bases. CDR3 region: CASAILAGGIASTDTQYF. CDR3 nucleotide sequence: TGTGCCAGCGCGATCCTAGCGGGGGGAATAGCTAGCACAGATACGCAGTATTTT.

There are a few counts of this clonotype. The chain has TRBV20-1 and TRBJ2-3; D is perhaps TRBD1 (6 bases). The CDR3 extends over 15 amino acids. Germline lookup yields CDR1 DFQATT and CDR2 SNEGSKA (reference sequence). V lost 5 bases to trimming and J lost 11 bases, with 26 bases between them. The DNA for the CDR3 is TGCAGTGCTTTCCCGGGACACGGCGACTCGGGGCGGCAGTATTTT. Residues: CSAFPGHGDSGRQYF.

The chain couples TRBV7-6 to TRBJ2-7; D unresolved. V gave up 2 bases and J gave up 2 bases, with 10 bases separating them. CDR1 SGHVS and CDR2 FNYEAQ come from the germline V gene. CDR3 length: 14 residues. Here the CDR3 reads CASSLHGKAYEQYF. CDR3 nucleotides: TGTGCCAGCAGCTTACACGGCAAAGCCTACGAGCAGTACTTC.

V gene TRBV30 combines with J gene TRBJ1-1; D remains unclear. The CDR3 loop spans 12 amino acids. Germline values: CDR1 GTSNPN, CDR2 SVGIG (reference sequence). V was pared by 5 bases and J by 0 bases, with 7 bases between. The CDR3 coding sequence is TGTGCCTGGTCGATCTTGAACACTGAAGCTTTCTTT. It yields the protein CAWSILNTEAFF.

There are a few counts of this clonotype. This chain connects TRBV7-2 to TRBJ2-3; D call uncertain. Between the trimmed V and J ends, which lost 4 bases and 7 bases, there was a span of 24 bases. Germline CDR1 reads SGHTA; CDR2 reads FQGNSA. The CDR3 is 17 amino acids. The CDR3 region has the DNA TGTGCCAGCAGCTCCCCGCAAACCCCTACAAGGGCATATACGCAGTATTTT. Translating it yields CASSSPQTPTRAYTQYF.

The rearrangement joins TRBV6-5 to TRBJ1-4; possibly TRBD1 for D (6 bases). Trimming took 7 bases from V and 7 from J, leaving 19 bases between them. The CDR3 sequence is 15 residues long. CDR1 is MNHEY and CDR2 is SVGAGI in the germline V gene. The CDR3 sequence: CASNPGPLGAEKLFF. The CDR3 DNA reads TGTGCCAGCAACCCCGGGCCCTTGGGGGCTGAAAAACTGTTTTTT.

The chain recombines TRBV11-2 with TRBJ2-1, with D maybe TRBD2 (5 bases). The germline gives CDR1 SGHAT, CDR2 FQNNGV. V lost 1 base, J lost 12 bases, and 13 bases lay in between. The CDR3 has 13 residues. The CDR3 sequence is CASSLGGRYWQFF. Written as DNA, the CDR3 is TGTGCCAGCAGCTTAGGAGGGAGATATTGGCAGTTCTTC.

The V gene is TRBV7-8, the J gene TRBJ2-3; D is possibly TRBD1 (5 bases). The CDR3 totals 15 residues. Germline CDR1 SGHVS, CDR2 FQNEAQ. Deletions cut 0 bases from V and 1 base from J, with 8 bases between. The CDR3 sequence: CASSLAGVGTDTQYF. For the CDR3, the DNA is TGTGCCAGCAGCTTAGCAGGGGTCGGCACAGATACGCAGTATTTT. Together with reference TRBV7-8 and TRBJ2-3, the CDR3 gives the full variable domain: GAGVSQSPRYKVAKRGQDVALRCDPISGHVSLFWYQQALGQGPEFLTYFQNEAQLDKSGLPSDRFFAERPEGSVSTLKIQRTQQEDSAVYLCASSLAGVGTDTQYFGPGTRLTVL.

This clonotype was seen at least ten times. The rearrangement links TRBV19 to TRBJ2-5, with D uncertain. V dropped 6 bases and J dropped 1 base, with 15 bases sitting between them. This CDR3 spans 15 amino acids. Germline V gene lookup returns CDR1 LNHDA and CDR2 SQIVND (reference sequence). CDR3 sequence: CASSMRYTRQETQYF. Written as DNA, the CDR3 is TGTGCCAGTAGCATGCGGTATACTCGCCAAGAGACCCAGTACTTC.

This chain uses TRBV6-5 with TRBJ2-7; 8 bases map to TRBD1. Losses at the gene ends were 6 bases for V and 6 bases for J; bases not matched to a gene: 4. Looked up from germline, CDR1 is MNHEY and CDR2 is SVGAGI. The CDR3 length is 12 residues. The CDR3 DNA is TGTGCCAGCAGCCCGGACAGGGTCGAGCAGTACTTC. This sequence encodes CASSPDRVEQYF.

The V call is TRBV13, the J call TRBJ2-1, with unresolved D. The CDR3 length is 13 residues. Trimming removed 8 bases from V and 0 bases from J, with 8 bases in between. The germline V gene encodes CDR1 PRHDT and CDR2 FYEKMQ (reference sequence). Here the CDR3 reads CASGVRSYNEQFF. DNA of the CDR3: TGTGCCAGCGGCGTACGCTCCTACAATGAGCAGTTCTTC.

This clonotype was detected ten times or more. This rearrangement joins TRBV5-1 to TRBJ2-1; 8 nucleotides align to TRBD1. Germline V lookup: CDR1 SGHRS, CDR2 YFSETQ. After removal of 5 bases from V and 0 bases from J, the junction contained 4 bases not matched to a gene. This CDR3 is 15 amino acids long. The CDR3 region has the DNA TGCGCCAGCAGTACCACAGGGGGCTCCTACAATGAGCAGTTCTTC. Translation gives CASSTTGGSYNEQFF.

This clonotype was counted a few times. This chain joins TRBV7-9 and TRBJ2-2; D is uncertain. The V gene's germline CDR1 is SEHNR and CDR2 FQNEAQ (reference sequence). The CDR3 length is 14 residues. V was cut by 7 bases and J by 7 bases, with 16 bases left in between. CDR3 region: CASNPTPGDGELFF. In nucleotides, the CDR3 is TGTGCCAGCAACCCAACCCCCGGCGACGGGGAGCTGTTTTTT.

This clonotype was picked up a small number of times. The rearrangement joins TRBV6-1 to TRBJ2-3; no clear D. Germline V gene data show CDR1 as MNHNS and CDR2 as SASEGT. The V and J ends lost 4 bases and 5 bases respectively, with 13 bases between them. This CDR3 is 14 amino acids long. The CDR3 here is CASSVLLLRDTQYF. Here the CDR3 DNA reads TGTGCCAGCAGTGTACTTCTTCTCCGAGATACGCAGTATTTT.

V is TRBV4-3 and J is TRBJ1-1; no clear D. Trimming left V 0 bases short and J 0 bases short, with 5 bases between. CDR3 length: 14 residues. The germline gives CDR1 LGHNA, CDR2 YSLEER. CDR3 loop: CASSQDGMNTEAFF. CDR3 in DNA: TGCGCCAGCAGCCAAGACGGTATGAACACTGAAGCTTTCTTT.

The chain combines TRBV14 with TRBJ2-3; D not resolved. This CDR3 spans 14 amino acids. Germline CDR1 is SGHDN and CDR2 is FVKESK. With 4 bases removed from V and 0 bases from J, the gap between germline ends came to 8 bases. CDR3: CASSPLGSTDTQYF. The CDR3 DNA reads as TGTGCCAGCAGCCCTCTGGGAAGCACAGATACGCAGTATTTT.

A few counts support this clonotype. This sequence joins TRBV7-6 and TRBJ2-5, with TRBD2 matching 7 bases. The V gene end was trimmed by 5 bases and the J gene end by 5 bases; junction bases not matched to a gene: 8. This CDR3 has 14 residues. Germline CDR1 reads SGHVS; CDR2 reads FNYEAQ. CDR3: CASSPTLAGETQYF. Here the CDR3 DNA reads TGTGCCAGCAGCCCAACCTTAGCGGGTGAGACCCAGTACTTC. The complete variable domain, with remaining parts taken from reference TRBV7-6 and TRBJ2-5, reads GAGVSQSPRYKVTKRGQDVALRCDPISGHVSLYWYRQALGQGPEFLTYFNYEAQQDKSGLPNDRFSAERPEGSISTLTIQRTEQRDSAMYRCASSPTLAGETQYFGPGTRLLVL.

This rearrangement joins TRBV11-2 to TRBJ2-1, with unresolved D. V was pared by 3 bases and J by 6 bases, with 6 bases between. Germline V lookup: CDR1 SGHAT, CDR2 FQNNGV. The CDR3 totals 12 residues. The CDR3 is CASSFLVNEQFF. CDR3 nucleotide sequence: TGTGCCAGCAGCTTTCTAGTCAATGAGCAGTTCTTC.

This clonotype showed up just a few times. This rearrangement joins TRBV6-2 or TRBV6-3 to TRBJ1-1, with D perhaps TRBD1 (5 bases). Germline CDR1 reads MNHEY; CDR2 reads SVGEGT. The CDR3 length is 14 residues. Trimming shortened V by 2 bases and J by 0 bases, and 7 bases separated the two germline ends. The CDR3 is CASSYRGLNTEAFF. The CDR3 DNA reads TGTGCCAGCAGTTACAGGGGCCTGAACACTGAAGCTTTCTTT.

This chain joins TRBV4-1 and TRBJ2-3; TRBD2 aligns across 8 bases. V lost 4 bases to trimming and J lost 2 bases; unmatched junction nucleotides: 8. CDR1 is MGHRA, CDR2 YSYEKL, per germline. The CDR3 runs 16 residues. The CDR3 DNA reads TGCGCCAGCAGCCTCACCCTTAGCGGGGTCACAGATACGCAGTATTTT. It yields the protein CASSLTLSGVTDTQYF.

This clonotype was counted only a few times. V usage is TRBV20-1 and J usage is TRBJ1-1; 8 bases match TRBD1. Germline lookup yields CDR1 DFQATT and CDR2 SNEGSKA (reference sequence). Trimming took 0 bases from V and 7 from J; bases not matched to a gene: 1. CDR3 length: 12 amino acids. CDR3 in amino acids: CSARDRGLEAFF. CDR3 bases: TGCAGTGCTAGAGACAGGGGGCTTGAAGCTTTCTTT.

This clonotype was seen a handful of times. The chain joins TRBV2 to TRBJ1-2, with 11 bases lining up with TRBD1. The J segment lost 6 bases and the V segment lost 9 bases, leaving 15 bases of the junction unmatched. The germline V gene encodes CDR1 SNHLY and CDR2 FYNNEI. CDR3 size: 16 residues. CDR3 region: CASHPTGQGVTDGYTF. The DNA for the CDR3 is TGTGCCAGTCACCCAACGGGACAGGGGGTTACGGATGGCTACACCTTC.

The genes are TRBV9 and TRBJ2-7, with 11 bases identical to TRBD2. Germline lookup yields CDR1 SGDLS and CDR2 YYNGEE. The CDR3 consists of 15 residues. V was clipped by 2 bases and J by 0 bases; unmatched bases: 1. CDR3 sequence: CASSVTSGNSYEQYF. For the CDR3, the DNA is TGTGCCAGCAGCGTGACTAGCGGGAACTCCTACGAGCAGTACTTC.

The V gene is TRBV7-9, the J gene TRBJ2-3; TRBD2 aligns across 12 bases. This CDR3 is built from 16 residues. V dropped 3 bases and J dropped 6; count of bases not matched to a gene: 7. Germline-derived CDR1 and CDR2 are SEHNR and FQNEAQ (reference sequence). CDR3 DNA sequence: TGTGCCAGCAGCTTCTGGACTAGCGGGGATATTGATACGCAGTATTTT. Its protein is CASSFWTSGDIDTQYF.

V usage is TRBV9 and J usage is TRBJ1-2, with D possibly being TRBD1 (5 bases). The germline V gene has CDR1 SGDLS and CDR2 YYNGEE. The V end was cut by 0 bases, the J end by 0 bases, with 12 bases between. The CDR3 length is 16 residues. DNA of the CDR3: TGTGCCAGCAGCGTAGCGGGAGGGGCTACTAACTATGGCTACACCTTC. Its translation: CASSVAGGATNYGYTF.

V is TRBV5-1 and J is TRBJ2-3, with TRBD2 identical over 8 bases. V shed 4 bases and J 6 bases; nucleotides not matched to a gene: 7. From germline, CDR1 is SGHRS and CDR2 YFSETQ. The CDR3 spans 14 residues. DNA of the CDR3: TGCGCCAGCAGCGTAGCGGGATCCCGCGATACGCAGTATTTT. Translated: CASSVAGSRDTQYF.

The J gene is TRBJ2-1, the V gene TRBV27; TRBD1 agrees at 9 bases. The CDR3 length is 16 residues. Germline lookup yields CDR1 MNHEY and CDR2 SMNVEV (reference sequence). J lost 2 bases, V lost 4 bases, and 6 bases had no gene match. CDR3 protein: CASSSAGTGPYNEQFF. The CDR3 nucleotides read TGTGCCAGCAGTTCCGCCGGGACAGGGCCCTACAATGAGCAGTTCTTC.

V usage is TRBV7-9 and J usage is TRBJ2-7, with D perhaps TRBD1 (5 bases). This CDR3 is built from 15 residues. Trimming took 4 bases from V and 0 from J, leaving 13 bases between them. Germline lookup yields CDR1 SEHNR and CDR2 FQNEAQ (reference sequence). The CDR3 DNA reads as TGTGCCAGCAGCTCCGTCTCGGACACCTCCTACGAGCAGTACTTC. This codes for CASSSVSDTSYEQYF.

The chain joins TRBV20-1 to TRBJ1-1; TRBD1 agrees at 11 bases. This CDR3 is built from 13 residues. With V trimmed by 3 bases and J by 6 bases, 3 bases remained unmatched. Germline V gene lookup returns CDR1 DFQATT and CDR2 SNEGSKA (reference sequence). CDR3 loop: CSARDRGPAEAFF. DNA for the CDR3: TGCAGTGCTAGGGACAGGGGGCCGGCTGAAGCTTTCTTT.

The V call is TRBV12-3 or TRBV12-4, the J call TRBJ1-1; D ambiguous. Trimming removed 3 bases from V and 8 bases from J, with 10 bases in between. There are 12 residues in the CDR3. This chain's CDR3 is CASSFYKAEAFF. The CDR3 DNA sequence: TGTGCCAGCAGTTTCTACAAAGCAGAAGCTTTCTTT.

The rearrangement links TRBV9 to TRBJ1-2; D gene ambiguous. The CDR3 has 14 residues. V was shortened by 4 bases and J by 5 bases, with 15 bases between the two germline ends. In germline, CDR1 is SGDLS, CDR2 YYNGEE. CDR3 residues: CASSLRVQPYGYTF. CDR3 in DNA: TGTGCCAGCAGCCTTCGGGTTCAGCCATATGGCTACACCTTC.